One T cell receptor (beta chain) is described in this entry. Antigen: not known. This sample is part of a study of graft-versus-host responses after intestinal transplantation. The wider study: For approximately three years after anti-thymocyte globulin induction, all recipients took tacrolimus and steroids. The study, taken as a whole, reports: Ileal or blood samples showed some GvH clones first, and such clones were also found in recipient marrow.

TCRdb's table, derived via immunoSEQ multiplex PCR, lists solely in-frame clones and lacks some. The sample holds about 86,000 clones; 75% to 90% are singletons and the top ten take roughly 17%. Looked up from germline, CDR1 is SGHAT and CDR2 is FQNNGV. CDR3 length: 12 amino acids. The chain uses TRBV11-2 and TRBJ2-5; TRBD2 aligns across 8 bases. The DNA end is a closer match to TRBJ2-7, so the J assignment may be wrong. The sample in question was unstimulated CD8+ T cells sorted from spleen or lymph node cells, obtained before intestinal transplant. The receptor's source is a human donor who received an intestinal transplant. The DNA of the CDR3 is TGTGCCAGCCGGGGGGGTTCCCACGAGCAGTACTTC. Residues: CASRGGSHEQYF.